This is a list of T cell receptor beta chains from one sample in a study of CD8+CD57+ T cells in acquired aplastic anemia. TCRdb independently ran MiXCR on the reads; one entry per CDR3 protein. Found here are approximately 380,000 distinct CDR3 sequences, about two thirds of them singletons; the top ten hold 3.5% to 4.5%. The specimen sequenced was sorted CD4+, CD8+, or CD8+CD57+ T cells (not recorded which) from PBMCs. Source of these receptors: a human donor in good health, serving as a control. Both conserved end residues are part of each CDR3. The D gene is left open where the match is weak. Not all rows give a size; the values are once, few, many and, for expanded clones, a class.

>14|TRBJ1-1|NA|TRBV7-8|NA
TGTGCCAGCAGTACAGCAAGGGATACTGCAGCTTTTTTTTTT
CASSTARDTAAFFF
>14|TRBJ2-3|NA|TRBV2|NA
TGTGCCAGCAGTGTGGGCCATGGGGGAAATTGGCAGTATTTT
CASSVGHGGNWQYF
>16|TRBJ2-7|NA|TRBV10-1|TRBD2
TGCGCCAGCGTCCCGGGACTAGCGGGGGACCTCTACGAGCAGTACTTC
CASVPGLAGDLYEQYF
>13|TRBJ2-5|many|TRBV19|TRBD2
TGTGCGACGAGTAGCGGGGCCCGAGAGACCCAGTACTTC
CATSSGARETQYF
>13|TRBJ1-2|NA|TRBV12-3/TRBV12-4|TRBD1
TGTGCCAGCGCACTCCGACAGGGCTATGGCTACACCTTC
CASALRQGYGYTF
>15|TRBJ1-5|NA|TRBV6-1|NA
TGTGCCAGCAGTGTCGGGGTTAGGAGCAATCAGCCCCAGCATTTT
CASSVGVRSNQPQHF
>15|TRBJ2-7|many|TRBV11-2|NA
TGTGCCAGCAGCTTCGCCGGGACGACTTCCTACGAGCAGTACTTC
CASSFAGTTSYEQYF
>14|TRBJ2-2|NA|TRBV7-6|NA
TGTGCCAGCAGCCCACAGAGCCCCACCGCGGGGCTGTTTTTT
CASSPQSPTAGLFF
>16|TRBJ2-6|many|TRBV10-3|NA
TGTGCCATCAGTGAGTCGGGGGGCGGCGGGGCCAACGTCCTGACTTTC
CAISESGGGGANVLTF
>13|TRBJ1-6|many|TRBV20-1|NA
TGCAGTGCTAGATTGGGGTTCGCTTCACCCCTCCACTTT
CSARLGFASPLHF
>15|TRBJ1-1|NA|TRBV5-1|NA
TGTGCCAGCAGCTTAGGCCGGAACATGAACACTGAAGCTTTCTTT
CASSLGRNMNTEAFF
>14|TRBJ1-6|NA|TRBV9|NA
TGTGCCAGCAGCCCCCGACACGGGGTCAACACTGAAGACTTT
CASSPRHGVNTEDF
>14|TRBJ2-7|NA|TRBV9|NA
TGTGCCAGCAGCCAAACGACTACCAGGAACGAGCAGTACTTC
CASSQTTTRNEQYF
>15|TRBJ1-6|NA|TRBV7-2|NA
TGTGCCAGCAGCGTTGGCGCTGGCGGATCCTACGAGCAGCACTTT
CASSVGAGGSYEQHF
>15|TRBJ2-4|once|TRBV6-5|NA
TGTGCCAGCAGTTACGCAGGGGGGGACAAAAACATTCAGTACTTC
CASSYAGGDKNIQYF
>15|TRBJ1-3|many|TRBV12-3/TRBV12-4|NA
TGTGCCAGCAGCCCCCGGTATTCTTCTGGAAACACCATATATTTT
CASSPRYSSGNTIYF
>14|TRBJ1-3|few|TRBV2|NA
TGTGCCAGCAGTGACTCGGGGGCTGGAAACACCATATATTTT
CASSDSGAGNTIYF
>14|TRBJ2-5|NA|TRBV9|TRBD2
TGTGCCAGCAGCGCAGCTGGCCGGGGGGTCTCCGAGTACTTC
CASSAAGRGVSEYF
>16|TRBJ2-1|NA|TRBV5-1|NA
TGTGCCAGCATCCCCGACGGCCACGAGAACTACAATGAGCAGTTCTTC
CASIPDGHENYNEQFF
>11|TRBJ2-5|NA|TRBV7-2|TRBD2
TGTGCCAGCACCGAGCGGGAGACCCAGGACTTC
CASTERETQDF
>15|TRBJ2-2|NA|TRBV9|NA
TGTGCCAGCAGCCGCCGGCGGGGGCAGGGTGACTCCTTGTTTTTT
CASSRRRGQGDSLFF
>13|TRBJ1-5|NA|TRBV29-1|NA
TGCAGCGGTGAGGCATCGTCAGGGCGGCCCGAGGATTTT
CSGEASSGRPEDF
>15|TRBJ2-2|NA|TRBV7-3|NA
TGTGCCAGCAGCTTAGGACCGCCGAACACCGGGCAGCTGTTTTTT
CASSLGPPNTGQLFF
>17|TRBJ1-3|NA|TRBV9|TRBD1
TGTGCCAGCAGCGTGCCAGGGGGCGCCTGGATCGGGGACACCATATATTTT
CASSVPGGAWIGDTIYF
>14|TRBJ2-3|NA|TRBV20-1|NA
TGCAGTGCTATGAGGCCTTCTAGCACAGATACGCAGTATTTT
CSAMRPSSTDTQYF